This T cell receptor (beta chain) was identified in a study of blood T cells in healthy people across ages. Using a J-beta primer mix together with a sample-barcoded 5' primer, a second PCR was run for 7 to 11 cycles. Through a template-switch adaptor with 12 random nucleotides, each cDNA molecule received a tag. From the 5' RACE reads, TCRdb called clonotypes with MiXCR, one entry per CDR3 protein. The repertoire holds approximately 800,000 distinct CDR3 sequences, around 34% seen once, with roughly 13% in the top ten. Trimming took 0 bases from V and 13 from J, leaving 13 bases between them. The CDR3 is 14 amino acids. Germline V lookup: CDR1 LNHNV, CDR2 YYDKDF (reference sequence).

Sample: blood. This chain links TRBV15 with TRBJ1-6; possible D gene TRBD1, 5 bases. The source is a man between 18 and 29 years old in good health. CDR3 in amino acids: CATSRDGAPGPLHF. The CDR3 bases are TGTGCCACCAGCAGAGACGGGGCCCCGGGGCCCCTCCACTTT.